This T cell receptor (beta chain) was documented in a study of T cell repertoires in cytomegalovirus infection. The wider study: Recently identified HLA-C-restricted CMV epitopes were among the peptides used. Public TCR beta signatures marked donors with CMV infection and the matching HLA.

MiXCR, run by TCRdb on the reads, gives a single entry per CDR3 protein. The profile shows approximately 220,000 distinct CDR3 sequences, around two fifths of them singletons. As regards this clonotype: Its antigen is currently unknown.

Points from the study as a whole: The response measured ex vivo was dominated by TCR beta clonotypes (HLA-C-restricted and CMV-specific). There were carriers of CMV plus the relevant HLA, and cumulative public TCR beta family frequency identified them.

The V and J ends lost 3 bases and 5 bases, in that order; junction bases with no gene match: 3. CDR1 is ENHRY, CDR2 SYGVKD, per germline. CDR3 length: 15 amino acids. The receptor was derived from a human donor in good health (CMV status not recorded). Some clones in this sample may be carry-over from other donors' samples. The sequenced sample was CD8+ T cells from cultured PBMCs, obtained from culture after CMV antigen stimulation. The J gene is TRBJ2-2, the V gene TRBV10-3; 10 bases agree with TRBD1. The CDR3 nucleotides are TGTGCCATCAGTGACGGGACAGGGGAAACCGGGGAGCTGTTTTTT. It encodes CAISDGTGETGELFF.